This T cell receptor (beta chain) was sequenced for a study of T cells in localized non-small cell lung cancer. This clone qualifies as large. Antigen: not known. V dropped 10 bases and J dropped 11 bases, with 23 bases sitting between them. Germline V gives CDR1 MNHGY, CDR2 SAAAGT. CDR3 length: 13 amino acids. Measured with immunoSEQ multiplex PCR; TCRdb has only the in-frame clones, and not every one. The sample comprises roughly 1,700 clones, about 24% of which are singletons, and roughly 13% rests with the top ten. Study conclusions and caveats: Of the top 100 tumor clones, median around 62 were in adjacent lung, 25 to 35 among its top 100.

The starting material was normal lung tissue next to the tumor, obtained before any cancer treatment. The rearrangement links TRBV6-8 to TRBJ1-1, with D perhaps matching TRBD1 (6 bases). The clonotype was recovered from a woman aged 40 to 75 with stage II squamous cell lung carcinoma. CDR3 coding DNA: TGTGCCACCAAAACGCCCCAACAGGGAGAGGCTTTCTTT. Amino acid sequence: CATKTPQQGEAFF.